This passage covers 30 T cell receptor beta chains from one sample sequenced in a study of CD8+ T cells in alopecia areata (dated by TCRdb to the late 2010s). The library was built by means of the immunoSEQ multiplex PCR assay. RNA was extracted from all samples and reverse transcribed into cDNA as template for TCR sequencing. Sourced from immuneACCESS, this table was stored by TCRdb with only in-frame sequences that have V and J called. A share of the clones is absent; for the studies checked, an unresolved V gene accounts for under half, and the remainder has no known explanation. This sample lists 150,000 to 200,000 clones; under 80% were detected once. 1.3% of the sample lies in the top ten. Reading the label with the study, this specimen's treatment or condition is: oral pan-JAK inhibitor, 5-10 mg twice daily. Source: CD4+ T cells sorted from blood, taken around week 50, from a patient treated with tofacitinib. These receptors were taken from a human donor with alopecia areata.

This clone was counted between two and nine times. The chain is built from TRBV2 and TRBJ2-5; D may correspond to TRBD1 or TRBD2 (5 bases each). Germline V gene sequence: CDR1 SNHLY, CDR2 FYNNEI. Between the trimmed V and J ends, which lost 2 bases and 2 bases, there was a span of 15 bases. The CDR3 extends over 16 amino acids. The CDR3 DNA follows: TGTGCCAGCAGTGAATATAAGGGGACGCTACAAGAGACCCAGTACTTC. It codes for CASSEYKGTLQETQYF.

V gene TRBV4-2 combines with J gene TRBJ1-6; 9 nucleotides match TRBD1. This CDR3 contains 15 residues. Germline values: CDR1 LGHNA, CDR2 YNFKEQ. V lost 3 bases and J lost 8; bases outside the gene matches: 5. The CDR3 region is CASSQDDRGDSPLHF. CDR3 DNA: TGTGCCAGCAGCCAGGATGACAGGGGGGATTCACCCCTCCACTTT.

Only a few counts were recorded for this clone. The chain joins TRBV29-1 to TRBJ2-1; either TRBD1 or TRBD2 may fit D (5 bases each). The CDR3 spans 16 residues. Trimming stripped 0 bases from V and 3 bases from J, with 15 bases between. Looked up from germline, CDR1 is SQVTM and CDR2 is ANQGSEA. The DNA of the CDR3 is TGCAGCGTTGAAGACGGTGGGACCGCTTACTACAATGAGCAGTTCTTC. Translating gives CSVEDGGTAYYNEQFF.

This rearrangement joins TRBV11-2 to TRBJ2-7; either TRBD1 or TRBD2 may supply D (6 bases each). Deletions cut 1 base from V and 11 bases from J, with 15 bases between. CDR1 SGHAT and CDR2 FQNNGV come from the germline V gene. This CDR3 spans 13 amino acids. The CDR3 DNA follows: TGTGCCAGCAGCTTAGCCCGGGCAGGGGAGGAGTACTTC. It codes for CASSLARAGEEYF. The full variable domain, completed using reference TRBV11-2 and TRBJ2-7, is EAGVAQSPRYKIIEKRQSVAFWCNPISGHATLYWYQQILGQGPKLLIQFQNNGVVDDSQLPKDRFSAERLKGVDSTLKIQPAKLEDSAVYLCASSLARAGEEYFGPGTRLTVT.

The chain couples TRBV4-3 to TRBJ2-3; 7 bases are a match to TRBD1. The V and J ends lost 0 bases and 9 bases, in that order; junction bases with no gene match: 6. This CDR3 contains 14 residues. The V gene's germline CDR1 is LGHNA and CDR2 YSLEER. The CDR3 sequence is CASSQESGQLTQYF. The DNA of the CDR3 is TGCGCCAGCAGCCAAGAATCGGGACAGTTGACGCAGTATTTT.

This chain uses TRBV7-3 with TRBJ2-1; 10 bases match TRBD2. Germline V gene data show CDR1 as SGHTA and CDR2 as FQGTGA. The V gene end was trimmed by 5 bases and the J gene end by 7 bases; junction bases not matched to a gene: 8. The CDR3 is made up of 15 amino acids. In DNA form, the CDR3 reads TGTGCCAGCAGCATACAAGGGACTAGCGTAAATGAGCAGTTCTTC. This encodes CASSIQGTSVNEQFF. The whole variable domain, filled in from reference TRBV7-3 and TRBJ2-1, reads GAGVSQTPSNKVTEKGKYVELRCDPISGHTALYWYRQSLGQGPEFLIYFQGTGAADDSGLPNDRFFAVRPEGSVSTLKIQRTERGDSAVYLCASSIQGTSVNEQFFGPGTRLTVL.

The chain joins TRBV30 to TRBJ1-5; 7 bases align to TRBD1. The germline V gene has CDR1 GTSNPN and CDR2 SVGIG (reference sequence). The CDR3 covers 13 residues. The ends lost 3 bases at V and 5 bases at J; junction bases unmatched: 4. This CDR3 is CAWSRDSDQPQHF. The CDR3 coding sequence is TGTGCCTGGAGCCGGGACAGCGATCAGCCCCAGCATTTT.

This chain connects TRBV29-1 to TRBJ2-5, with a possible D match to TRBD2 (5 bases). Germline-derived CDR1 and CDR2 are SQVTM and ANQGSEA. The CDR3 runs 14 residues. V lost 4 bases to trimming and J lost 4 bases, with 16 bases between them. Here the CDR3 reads CSVGSLAGPETQYF. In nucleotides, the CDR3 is TGCAGCGTTGGTTCGTTGGCGGGTCCAGAGACCCAGTACTTC.

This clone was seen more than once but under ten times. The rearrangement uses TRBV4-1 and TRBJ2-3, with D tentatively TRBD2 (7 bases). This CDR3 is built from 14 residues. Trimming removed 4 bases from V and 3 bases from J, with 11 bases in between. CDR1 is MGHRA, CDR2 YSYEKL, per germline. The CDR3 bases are TGCGCCAGCAGCCCGGGGGGCCTGACAGATACGCAGTATTTT. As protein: CASSPGGLTDTQYF.

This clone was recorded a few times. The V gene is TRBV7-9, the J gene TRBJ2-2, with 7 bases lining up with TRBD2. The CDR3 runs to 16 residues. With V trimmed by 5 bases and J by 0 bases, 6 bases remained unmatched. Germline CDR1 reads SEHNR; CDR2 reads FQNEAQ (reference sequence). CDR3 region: CASSGPRGANTGELFF. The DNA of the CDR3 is TGTGCCAGCAGCGGGCCCCGGGGGGCGAACACCGGGGAGCTGTTTTTT.

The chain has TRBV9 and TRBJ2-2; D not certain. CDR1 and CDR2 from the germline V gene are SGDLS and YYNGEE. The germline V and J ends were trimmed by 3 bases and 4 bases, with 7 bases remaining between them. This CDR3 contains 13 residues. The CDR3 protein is CASSEVGTGELFF. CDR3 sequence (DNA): TGTGCCAGCAGCGAAGTCGGCACCGGGGAGCTGTTTTTT.

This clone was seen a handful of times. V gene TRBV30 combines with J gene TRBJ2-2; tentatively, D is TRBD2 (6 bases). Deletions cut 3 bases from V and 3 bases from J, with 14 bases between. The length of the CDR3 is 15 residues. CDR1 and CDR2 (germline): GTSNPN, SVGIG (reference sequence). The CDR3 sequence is CAWRRRRLDTGELFF. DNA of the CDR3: TGTGCCTGGAGGCGGAGAAGACTAGACACCGGGGAGCTGTTTTTT.

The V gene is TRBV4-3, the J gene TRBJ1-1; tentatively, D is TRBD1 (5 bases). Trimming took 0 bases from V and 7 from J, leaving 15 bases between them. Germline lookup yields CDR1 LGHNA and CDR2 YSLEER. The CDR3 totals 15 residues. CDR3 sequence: CASSQDIGQGIEAFF. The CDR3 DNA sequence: TGCGCCAGCAGCCAAGATATAGGGCAGGGCATTGAAGCTTTCTTT.

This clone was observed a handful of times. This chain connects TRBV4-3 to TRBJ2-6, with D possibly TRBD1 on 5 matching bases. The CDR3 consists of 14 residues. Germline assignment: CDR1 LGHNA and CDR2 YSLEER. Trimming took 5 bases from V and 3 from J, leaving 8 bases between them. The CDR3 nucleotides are TGCGCCAGCAGCAAGACAGATGGGGCCAACGTCCTGACTTTC. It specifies CASSKTDGANVLTF.

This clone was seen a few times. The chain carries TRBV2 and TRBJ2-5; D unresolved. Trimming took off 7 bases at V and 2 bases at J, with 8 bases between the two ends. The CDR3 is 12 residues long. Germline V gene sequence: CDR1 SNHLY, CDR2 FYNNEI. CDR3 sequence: CASKTEQETQYF. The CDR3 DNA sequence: TGTGCCAGCAAAACAGAACAAGAGACCCAGTACTTC.

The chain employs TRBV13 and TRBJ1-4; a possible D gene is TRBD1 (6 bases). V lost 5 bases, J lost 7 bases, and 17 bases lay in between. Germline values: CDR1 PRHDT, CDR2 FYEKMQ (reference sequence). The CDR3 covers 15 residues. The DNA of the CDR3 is TGTGCCAGCAGCCGAACCGGGACAAGGGGTGAAAAACTGTTTTTT. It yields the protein CASSRTGTRGEKLFF.

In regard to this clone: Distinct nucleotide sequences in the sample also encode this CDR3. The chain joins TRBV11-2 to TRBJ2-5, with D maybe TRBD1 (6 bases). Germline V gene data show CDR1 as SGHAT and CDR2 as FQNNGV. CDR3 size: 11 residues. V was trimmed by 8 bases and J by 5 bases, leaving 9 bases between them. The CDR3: CASGQGETQYF. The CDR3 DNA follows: TGTGCCAGCGGGCAGGGGGAGACCCAGTACTTC.

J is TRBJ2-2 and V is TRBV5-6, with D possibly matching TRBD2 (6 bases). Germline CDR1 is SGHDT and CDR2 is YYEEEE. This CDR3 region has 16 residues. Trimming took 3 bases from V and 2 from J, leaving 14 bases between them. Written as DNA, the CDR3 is TGTGCCAGCAGCTCCAATCCTAGCGTAAACACCGGGGAGCTGTTTTTT. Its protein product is CASSSNPSVNTGELFF.

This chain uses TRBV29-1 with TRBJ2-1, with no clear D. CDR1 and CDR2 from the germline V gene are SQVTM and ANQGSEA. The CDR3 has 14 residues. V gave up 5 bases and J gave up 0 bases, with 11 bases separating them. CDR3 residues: CSVTQADSYNEQFF. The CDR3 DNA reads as TGCAGCGTTACCCAGGCTGACTCCTACAATGAGCAGTTCTTC.

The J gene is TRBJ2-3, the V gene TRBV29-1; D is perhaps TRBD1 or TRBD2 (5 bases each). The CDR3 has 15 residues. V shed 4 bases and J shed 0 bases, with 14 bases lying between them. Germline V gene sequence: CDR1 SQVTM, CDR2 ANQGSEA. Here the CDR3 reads CSVVGEGTSTDTQYF. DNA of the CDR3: TGCAGCGTTGTGGGGGAAGGAACTAGCACAGATACGCAGTATTTT.

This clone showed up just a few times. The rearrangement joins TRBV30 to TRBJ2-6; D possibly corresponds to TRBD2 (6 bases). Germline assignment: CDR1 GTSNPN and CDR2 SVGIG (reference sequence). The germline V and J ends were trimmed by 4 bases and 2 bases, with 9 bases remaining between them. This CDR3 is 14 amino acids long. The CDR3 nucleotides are TGTGCCTGGATTAGGGAGGCTGGGGCCAACGTCCTGACTTTC. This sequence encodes CAWIREAGANVLTF.

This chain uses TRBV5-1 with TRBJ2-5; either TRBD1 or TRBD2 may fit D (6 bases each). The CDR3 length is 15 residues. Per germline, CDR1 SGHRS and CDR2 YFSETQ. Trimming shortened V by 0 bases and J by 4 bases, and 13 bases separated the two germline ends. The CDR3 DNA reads TGCGCCAGCAGCTTGGTTGGAGGGGGAGGAGAGACCCAGTACTTC. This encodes CASSLVGGGGETQYF.

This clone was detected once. The CDR3 nucleotides read TGTGCCTGGAGGGTGCAGGGTTACGGCTACACCTTC. Protein product: CAWRVQGYGYTF. The V gene is TRBV30, the J gene TRBJ1-2; tentatively, D is TRBD1 (5 bases). This CDR3 has 12 residues. Between the trimmed V and J ends, which lost 3 bases and 8 bases, there was a span of 13 bases. CDR1 is GTSNPN, CDR2 SVGIG, per germline (reference sequence).

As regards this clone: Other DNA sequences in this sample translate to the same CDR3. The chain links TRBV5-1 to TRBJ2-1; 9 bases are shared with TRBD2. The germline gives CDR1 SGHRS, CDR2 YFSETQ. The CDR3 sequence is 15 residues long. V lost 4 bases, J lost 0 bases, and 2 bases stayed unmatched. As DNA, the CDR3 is TGCGCCAGCAGCAGTAGCGGGGGCTCCTACAATGAGCAGTTCTTC. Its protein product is CASSSSGGSYNEQFF.

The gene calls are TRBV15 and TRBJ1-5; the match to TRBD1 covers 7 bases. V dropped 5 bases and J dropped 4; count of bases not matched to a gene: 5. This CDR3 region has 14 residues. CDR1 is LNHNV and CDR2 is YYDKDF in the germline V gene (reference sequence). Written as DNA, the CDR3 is TGTGCCACCAGCCCGGGACAGCAGAATCAGCCCCAGCATTTT. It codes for CATSPGQQNQPQHF.

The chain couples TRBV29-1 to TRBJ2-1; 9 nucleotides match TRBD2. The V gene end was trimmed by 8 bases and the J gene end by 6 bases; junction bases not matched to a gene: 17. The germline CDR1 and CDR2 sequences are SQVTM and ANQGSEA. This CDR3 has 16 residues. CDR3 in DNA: TGCAGCTCACGCCCAGGGGCGGGGGGGCCTGGCAATGAGCAGTTCTTC. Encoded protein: CSSRPGAGGPGNEQFF.

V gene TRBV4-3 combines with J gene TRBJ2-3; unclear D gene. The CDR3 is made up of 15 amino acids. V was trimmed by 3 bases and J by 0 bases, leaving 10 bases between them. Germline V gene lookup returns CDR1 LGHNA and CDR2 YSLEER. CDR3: CASSHTAASTDTQYF. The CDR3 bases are TGCGCCAGCAGCCATACTGCAGCCAGCACAGATACGCAGTATTTT.

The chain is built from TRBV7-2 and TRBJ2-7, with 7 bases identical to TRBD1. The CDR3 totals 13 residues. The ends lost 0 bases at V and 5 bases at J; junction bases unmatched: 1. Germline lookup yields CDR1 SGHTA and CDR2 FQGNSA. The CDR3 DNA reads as TGTGCCAGCAGCTTAGCGACAGGGAACGAGCAGTACTTC. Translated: CASSLATGNEQYF.

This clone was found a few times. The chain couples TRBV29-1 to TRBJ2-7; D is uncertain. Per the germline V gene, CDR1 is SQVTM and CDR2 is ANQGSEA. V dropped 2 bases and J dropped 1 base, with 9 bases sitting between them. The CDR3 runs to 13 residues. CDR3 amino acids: CSVESDISYEQYF. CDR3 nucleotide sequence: TGCAGCGTTGAAAGTGACATATCCTACGAGCAGTACTTC.

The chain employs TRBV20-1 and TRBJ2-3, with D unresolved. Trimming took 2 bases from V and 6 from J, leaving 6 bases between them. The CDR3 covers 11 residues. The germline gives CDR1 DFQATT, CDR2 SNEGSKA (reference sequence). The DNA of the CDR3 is TGCAGTGCTAGACTCGTCGATACGCAGTATTTT. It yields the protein CSARLVDTQYF.